Below, one T cell receptor beta chain is given with its context. This clone was seen just once. Which antigen it targets is not known. No base qualities exist here, and no much larger clone lies one base off it. The data were taken from a study of radiotherapy plus CTLA-4 blockade in lung cancer listed by TCRdb under 2018. Turning to the overall study: Objective responses were observed in approximately 17% of enrolled patients, and disease control was achieved in around 30%. Results and caveats for the whole study, not just this receptor: Increased serum interferon-beta after radiation, together with early dynamic changes in blood T cell clones, were reported to be the strongest predictors of response. TCR clones derived from tumors expanded in peripheral blood after treatment with radiotherapy and ipilimumab.

The study tested focal radiation therapy combined with CTLA-4 blockade (ipilimumab) in patients with chemo-refractory metastatic non-small-cell lung cancer. The protocol used for the library was the immunoSEQ multiplex PCR assay. The clones in this table, taken by TCRdb from immuneACCESS, are in-frame only. Not every clone is retained; where verified, under half of the shortfall comes from an unresolved V gene, and the cause of the rest is unknown. In this sample the table shows tens of thousands of clones, 85% to 90% of which occur a single time. Of the sample, around 15% is held by the ten largest clones. The CDR3 runs 16 amino acids, cysteine and phenylalanine included. The kept DNA is CDR3 alone, 48 bases in frame from the first base. The germline V gene yields SGHRS for CDR1 and YFSETQ for CDR2. V loses 1 base at its end and J loses 3 bases; junction bases beyond the gene matches: 6.

The clonotype comes from a human donor with non-small cell lung cancer that progressed on radiotherapy plus ipilimumab. The material sequenced was peripheral blood, taken from a patient treated with radiotherapy plus ipilimumab. The V gene is TRBV5-1 and the J gene is TRBJ2-5; the central 10 bases match TRBD2. CDR3 sequence: CASSLQGLAGEETQYF. DNA sequence: TGCGCCAGCAGCTTGCAGGGGCTAGCGGGGGAAGAGACCCAGTACTTC.